The source of this T cell receptor beta chain is a study of T-cell reconstitution after alpha-beta-depleted transplantation in children. The TCRbeta library incorporated unique molecular identifiers. TCRdb reprocessed the PCR reads with MiXCR, giving one entry per CDR3 protein. The repertoire holds under 750,000 distinct CDR3 sequences, under 30% seen once, with roughly 14% in the top ten. The sequence was obtained from a boy less than two years old who had a stem cell transplant for acute myeloid leukemia, so the T cells may come from the graft donor. The sample consisted of PBMCs, mostly from graft donor cells, taken 360 days after TCRalphabeta/CD19-depleted stem cell transplant.

The DNA of the CDR3 is TGTGCCAGCAGCGTTCAGGGGTCTTATAATTCACCCCTCCACTTT. Translated: CASSVQGSYNSPLHF. The chain uses TRBV7-3 and TRBJ1-6; TRBD1 is a possible D gene (6 bases). This CDR3 spans 15 amino acids. Trimming pared 5 bases from V and 4 bases from J, leaving 12 bases between. CDR1 SGHTA and CDR2 FQGTGA come from the germline V gene.